This TCR beta chain is from a study of OX40 agonist ivuxolimab in advanced cancers. As for the study in general: Three patients showed partial responses: one hepatocellular carcinoma and two cutaneous melanoma cases.

CDR1 is SGHRS, CDR2 YFSETQ, per germline. This CDR3 comprises 14 residues. Trimming pared 3 bases from V and 2 bases from J, leaving 11 bases between. Repertoires were generated with immunoSEQ multiplex PCR, while TCRdb's copy carries only in-frame clones and drops some. The sample yields more than 100,000 clones, just over 90% seen once. Sequenced material: CD4+ or CD8+ T cells sorted from blood, taken in a trial of the OX40 agonist ivuxolimab. The origin of this receptor is an adult with an advanced solid tumor such as melanoma, head and neck, liver or kidney cancer. The rearrangement links TRBV5-1 to TRBJ1-1; the D gene is possibly TRBD1 (5 bases). CDR3 in DNA: TGCGCCAGCAGCTCCTCGGGGCCTAACACTGAAGCTTTCTTT. Translated, it gives CASSSSGPNTEAFF.